The 3 T cell receptor beta chains presented below share a single source sample, sequenced in a study of blood T cell repertoires in COVID-19. Repertoires were generated with immunoSEQ multiplex PCR, while TCRdb's copy carries only in-frame clones and drops some. The sample gives 130,000 or so clones, more than 75% of which show up once; 2.5% is in the top ten. Specimen: peripheral blood. Every receptor here comes from a man aged 50 to 60 with active COVID-19.

The chain links TRBV29-1 to TRBJ2-3; D gene unclear. The CDR3 is made up of 11 amino acids. Germline-derived CDR1 and CDR2 are SQVTM and ANQGSEA. The V end was cut by 2 bases, the J end by 6 bases, with 6 bases between. This CDR3 reads CSVELRDTQYF. In DNA form, the CDR3 reads TGCAGCGTTGAACTCCGGGATACGCAGTATTTT.

The gene calls are TRBV24-1 and TRBJ2-7; a possible D gene is TRBD1 (6 bases). The germline gives CDR1 KGHDR, CDR2 SFDVKD. Deletions cut 12 bases from V and 7 bases from J, with 18 bases between. The CDR3 is made up of 12 amino acids. CDR3 residues: CAPHREWREQYF. As DNA, the CDR3 is TGTGCCCCCCACAGGGAGTGGAGGGAGCAGTACTTC.

This clone was detected once. This sequence joins TRBV19 and TRBJ1-1; no definite D call. From germline, CDR1 is LNHDA and CDR2 SQIVND (reference sequence). Trimming shortened V by 7 bases and J by 8 bases, and 17 bases separated the two germline ends. This CDR3 is built from 13 residues. The CDR3 is CASNQNRREEAFF. Here the CDR3 DNA reads TGTGCCAGTAACCAAAACCGTCGTGAGGAAGCTTTCTTT. The variable domain in full, with the rest retrieved from reference TRBV19 and TRBJ1-1, is DGGITQSPKYLFRKEGQNVTLSCEQNLNHDAMYWYRQDPGQGLRLIYYSQIVNDFQKGDIAEGYSVSREKKESFPLTVTSAQKNPTAFYLCASNQNRREEAFFGQGTRLTVV.